The 12 T cell receptor beta chains presented below share a single source sample, sequenced in a study of CD8 T cells in ankylosing spondylitis (dated by TCRdb to 2016 to 2017). Libraries were prepared through 5' RACE. The sample was run on an Illumina HiSeq 2500. TCRdb handled the public reads itself, with Q25 trimming in fastp and clone calling in MiXCR, and kept productive beta chains. Identical CDR3 proteins give one entry, which carries the most common genes and DNA. For this sample the table gives about 270,000 distinct CDR3 sequences, of which around 32% were detected only once. Around 4.4% of the sample is held by the ten biggest clonotypes. Sequencing used blood, either unsorted or a sorted T cell fraction (not recorded which). Every receptor here comes from a male donor with ankylosing spondylitis or in good health (not recorded which).

This sequence joins TRBV6-1 and TRBJ2-1, with 10 nucleotides matching TRBD1. In germline, CDR1 is MNHNS, CDR2 SASEGT. This CDR3 spans 13 amino acids. Germline trimming cut 8 bases from V and 8 bases from J; bases unmatched to any gene: 6. For the CDR3, the DNA is TGTGCCAGCCTGGGACAGGGGACCCATGAGCAGTTCTTC. Translation gives CASLGQGTHEQFF.

This clonotype was recorded many times. This rearrangement joins TRBV5-1 to TRBJ2-7, with TRBD2 matching over 13 bases. The V and J ends lost 0 bases and 2 bases, in that order; junction bases with no gene match: 14. There are 20 residues in the CDR3. Looked up from germline, CDR1 is SGHRS and CDR2 is YFSETQ. CDR3 in DNA: TGCGCCAGCAGCTTGGGGACTAGCGGGGGACTACGGAGGGTTACCTACGAGCAGTACTTC. It is translated as CASSLGTSGGLRRVTYEQYF.

This clonotype has just a few counts. J is TRBJ2-7 and V is TRBV20-1; D tentatively reads TRBD1 or TRBD2 (6 bases each). The germline CDR1 and CDR2 sequences are DFQATT and SNEGSKA (reference sequence). Trimming took 6 bases from V and 4 from J, leaving 13 bases between them. The CDR3 has 12 amino acids. CDR3 protein: CSATGAGYEQYF. CDR3 nucleotide sequence: TGCAGTGCCACGGGGGCCGGATACGAGCAGTACTTC.

This chain's CDR3 is CASSKPGSYQPQHF. The CDR3 coding sequence is TGTGCCAGCAGTAAACCAGGGAGTTATCAGCCCCAGCATTTT. This sequence joins TRBV7-8 and TRBJ1-5; weak D call: TRBD1 (5 bases). CDR1 and CDR2 (germline): SGHVS, FQNEAQ. This CDR3 region has 14 residues. V was cut by 6 bases and J by 5 bases, with 14 bases left in between.

V and J are TRBV20-1 and TRBJ1-5; D may be TRBD1 (5 bases). This CDR3 is built from 13 residues. The germline gives CDR1 DFQATT, CDR2 SNEGSKA (reference sequence). V dropped 6 bases and J dropped 0 bases, with 9 bases sitting between them. This CDR3 is CSAQGHSNQPQHF. DNA for the CDR3: TGCAGTGCCCAAGGACATAGCAATCAGCCCCAGCATTTT.

V usage is TRBV20-1 and J usage is TRBJ2-1; no definite D call. The CDR3 runs to 13 residues. CDR1 and CDR2 from the germline V gene are DFQATT and SNEGSKA (reference sequence). V gave up 3 bases and J gave up 6 bases, with 12 bases separating them. CDR3 region: CSARQDLVNEQFF. In DNA form, the CDR3 reads TGCAGTGCTAGGCAGGATCTAGTCAATGAGCAGTTCTTC.

The chain couples TRBV29-1 to TRBJ2-3, with D unclear. In germline, CDR1 is SQVTM, CDR2 ANQGSEA. V lost 1 base and J 1 base, leaving 9 bases between the germline ends. The CDR3 sequence is 14 residues long. The CDR3 DNA sequence: TGCAGCGTTGAAGGGAGCATTGGCACAGATACGCAGTATTTT. This encodes CSVEGSIGTDTQYF.

V is TRBV20-1 and J is TRBJ1-1; D gene ambiguous. Trimming pared 3 bases from V and 1 base from J, leaving 15 bases between. Germline V gene data show CDR1 as DFQATT and CDR2 as SNEGSKA (reference sequence). This CDR3 is 15 amino acids long. In DNA form, the CDR3 reads TGCAGTGCTAGCCCCCGGCACACCACGAACACTGAAGCTTTCTTT. Protein sequence: CSASPRHTTNTEAFF.

J is TRBJ2-7 and V is TRBV15; 8 nucleotides agree with TRBD1. CDR3 length: 14 amino acids. The J segment lost 4 bases and the V segment lost 2 bases, leaving 4 bases of the junction unmatched. Germline assignment: CDR1 LNHNV and CDR2 YYDKDF (reference sequence). The CDR3 is CATSRRQGTYEQYF. CDR3 in DNA: TGTGCCACCAGCAGAAGACAGGGGACTTACGAGCAGTACTTC.

The chain links TRBV6-5 to TRBJ1-2; D uncertain. V lost 5 bases, J lost 5 bases, and 6 bases lay in between. Germline values: CDR1 MNHEY, CDR2 SVGAGI. CDR3 size: 11 residues. This CDR3 is CASSAGYGYTF. The CDR3 DNA sequence: TGTGCCAGCAGTGCCGGGTATGGCTACACCTTC.

J is TRBJ2-3 and V is TRBV29-1, with TRBD2 matching 12 bases. The CDR3 totals 16 residues. Per germline, CDR1 SQVTM and CDR2 ANQGSEA. The V segment lost 4 bases and the J segment 2 bases; nucleotides outside the gene matches: 7. CDR3 sequence reads: CSVVPSGGVITDTQYF. Here the CDR3 DNA reads TGCAGCGTTGTCCCTAGCGGGGGGGTAATCACAGATACGCAGTATTTT.

Ten or more counts support this clonotype. The chain uses TRBV5-5 and TRBJ2-1; unclear D gene. V was cut by 6 bases and J by 0 bases, with 13 bases left in between. CDR3 length: 15 amino acids. Germline V gene lookup returns CDR1 SGHKS and CDR2 YYEKEE (reference sequence). The CDR3 region has the DNA TGTGCCAGCACCCTCGTGCGGAGCTCCTACAATGAGCAGTTCTTC. Translated: CASTLVRSSYNEQFF.